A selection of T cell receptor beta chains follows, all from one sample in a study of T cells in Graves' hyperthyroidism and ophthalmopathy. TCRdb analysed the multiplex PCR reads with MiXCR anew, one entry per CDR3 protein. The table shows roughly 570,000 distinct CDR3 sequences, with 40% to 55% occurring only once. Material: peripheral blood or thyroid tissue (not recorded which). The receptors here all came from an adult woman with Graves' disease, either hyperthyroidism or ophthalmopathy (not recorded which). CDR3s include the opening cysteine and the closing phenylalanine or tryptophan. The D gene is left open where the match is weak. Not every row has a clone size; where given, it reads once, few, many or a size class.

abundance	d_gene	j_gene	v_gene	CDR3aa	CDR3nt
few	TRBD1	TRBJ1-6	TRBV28	CASSPPEGQINSPLHF	TGTGCCAGCAGCCCACCGGAGGGACAGATTAATTCACCCCTCCACTTT
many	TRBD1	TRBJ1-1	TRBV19	CASRPPGQGPSWRPNTEAFF	TGTGCCAGTAGACCGCCGGGACAGGGACCAAGTTGGCGGCCTAACACTGAAGCTTTCTTT
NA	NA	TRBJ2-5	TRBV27	CASSLSSPNEGKTQYF	TGTGCCAGCAGTTTATCGAGTCCCAACGAAGGCAAGACCCAGTACTTC
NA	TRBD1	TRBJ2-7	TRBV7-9	CASSSRTGSHEQYF	TGTGCCAGCAGCTCCAGGACAGGTTCCCACGAGCAGTACTTC
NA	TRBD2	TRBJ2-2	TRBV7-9	CASSLQPGGDTGELFF	TGTGCCAGCAGCTTACAGCCGGGAGGGGACACCGGGGAGCTGTTTTTT
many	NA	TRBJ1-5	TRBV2	CASKSEGYQPQHF	TGTGCCAGCAAGTCAGAGGGGTATCAGCCCCAGCATTTT
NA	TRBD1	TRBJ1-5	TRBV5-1	CASSHRGTGKMNQPQHF	TGTGCCAGCAGCCACAGGGGGACAGGGAAGATGAATCAGCCCCAGCATTTT
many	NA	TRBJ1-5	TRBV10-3	CAISVGGAGQPQHF	TGTGCCATCAGTGTAGGGGGGGCGGGTCAGCCCCAGCATTTT
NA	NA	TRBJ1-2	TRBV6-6	CTSTRGRGYTF	TGTACCAGCACGAGGGGCCGTGGCTACACCTTC
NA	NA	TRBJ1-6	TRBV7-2	CASSLKRRPGTLSPLHF	TGTGCCAGCAGCTTAAAACGCAGGCCAGGCACCCTTTCACCCCTCCACTTT
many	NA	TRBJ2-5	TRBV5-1	CASSLTAIETQYF	TGCGCCAGCAGCTTGACGGCTATAGAGACCCAGTACTTC
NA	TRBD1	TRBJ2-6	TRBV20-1	CSAFTGAGANVLTF	TGCAGTGCGTTTACAGGGGCTGGGGCCAACGTCCTGACTTTC
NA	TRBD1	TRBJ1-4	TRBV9	CAGSDGTGSEKLFF	TGTGCCGGCAGCGACGGGACAGGGTCAGAAAAACTGTTCTTT
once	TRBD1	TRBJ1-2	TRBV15	CATRAQGGNYGYTF	TGTGCCACCCGGGCGCAAGGGGGCAACTATGGCTACACCTTC
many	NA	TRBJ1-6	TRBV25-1	CASSDRPNGDSPLHF	TGTGCCAGCAGTGATCGTCCCAACGGGGATTCACCCCTCCACTTT